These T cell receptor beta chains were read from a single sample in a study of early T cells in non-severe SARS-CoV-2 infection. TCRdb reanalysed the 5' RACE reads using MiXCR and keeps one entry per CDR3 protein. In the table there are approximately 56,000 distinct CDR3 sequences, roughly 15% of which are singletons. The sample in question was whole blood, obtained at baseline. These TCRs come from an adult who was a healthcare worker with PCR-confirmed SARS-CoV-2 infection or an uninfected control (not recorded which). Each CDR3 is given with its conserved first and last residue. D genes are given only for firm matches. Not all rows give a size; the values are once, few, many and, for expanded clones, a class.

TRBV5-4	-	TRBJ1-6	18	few	CASSLRQETATYNSPLHF	TGTGCCAGCAGCTTACGACAGGAGACCGCCACCTATAATTCACCCCTCCACTTT
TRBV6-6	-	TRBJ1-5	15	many	CASSNGWESNQPQHF	TGTGCCAGCAGTAATGGTTGGGAGAGCAATCAGCCCCAGCATTTT
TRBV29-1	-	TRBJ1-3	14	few	CSAGGGQAGNTIYF	TGCAGCGCAGGAGGGGGGCAGGCTGGAAACACCATATATTTT
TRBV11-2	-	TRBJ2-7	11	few	CASSTLSEQYF	TGTGCCAGCAGCACCCTCAGCGAGCAGTACTTC
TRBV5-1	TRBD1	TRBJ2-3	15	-	CASSLWTGSGDTQYF	TGCGCCAGCAGCTTATGGACAGGGAGCGGAGATACGCAGTATTTT
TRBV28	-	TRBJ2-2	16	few	CASRPTAATNTGELFF	TGTGCCAGCAGACCTACAGCGGCAACGAACACCGGGGAGCTGTTTTTT
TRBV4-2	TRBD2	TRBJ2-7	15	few	CASSHVAGETYEQYF	TGTGCCAGCAGCCATGTAGCGGGGGAAACCTACGAGCAGTACTTC
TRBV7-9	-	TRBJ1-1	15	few	CASSLTSGPVTEAFF	TGTGCCAGCAGCCTCACCTCCGGACCGGTCACTGAAGCTTTCTTT
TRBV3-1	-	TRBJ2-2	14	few	CASSHQRDTGELFF	TGTGCCAGCAGCCACCAGAGGGACACCGGGGAGCTGTTTTTT
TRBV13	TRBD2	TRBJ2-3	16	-	CASSLRAGGRTDTQYF	TGTGCCAGCAGCTTACGGGCGGGGGGGCGGACAGATACGCAGTATTTT
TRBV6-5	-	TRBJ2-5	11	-	CASSGGETQYF	TGTGCCAGCAGCGGAGGGGAGACCCAGTACTTC
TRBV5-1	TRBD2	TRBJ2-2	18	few	CASSLEGLSSGFTGELFF	TGCGCCAGCAGCTTGGAGGGCCTATCTAGCGGTTTCACCGGGGAGCTGTTTTTT
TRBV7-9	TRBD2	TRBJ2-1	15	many	CASSLREVPYNEQFF	TGTGCCAGCAGCTTGCGGGAGGTCCCCTACAATGAGCAGTTCTTC
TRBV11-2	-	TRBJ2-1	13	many	CASSDILVAEQFF	TGTGCCAGCAGCGATATACTAGTCGCTGAGCAGTTCTTC
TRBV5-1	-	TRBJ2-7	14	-	CASSWSSGTYEQYF	TGCGCCAGCAGCTGGAGCAGTGGGACCTACGAGCAGTACTTC